This T cell receptor beta chain was captured in a study of blood T cells in healthy people across ages. This clonotype was counted only a few times. Its specificity is not known. Sample-barcoded 5' priming and a J-beta primer mix drove a second PCR of roughly 7 to 11 cycles. TCRdb ran MiXCR on the 5' RACE reads and lists one entry per CDR3 protein. Among 1,300,000 or so distinct CDR3 sequences listed, roughly 59% were seen once. Those donating, healthy Caucasian individuals from Russia, were aged roughly 6 to 95. The draw of peripheral blood yielded about 9.4 milliliters from each donor. General study results and limits: Those diversity estimates obtained from one million T cells were thought to be underestimates.

The receptor comes from a man aged 18-30 years in good health. Sequencing used blood.

CDR3 residues: CASSRGTGSSPLHF. The CDR3 coding sequence is TGTGCCAGCAGTAGAGGGACAGGGAGTTCACCCCTCCACTTT. The chain employs TRBV6-2 or TRBV6-3 and TRBJ1-6; the match to TRBD1 covers 9 bases. Per germline, CDR1 MNHEY and CDR2 SVGEGT. The CDR3 has 14 residues. Losses at the gene ends were 5 bases for V and 9 bases for J; bases not matched to a gene: 5.